This TCR beta chain comes out of a study of T cell responses to AZD1222 COVID-19 vaccine. General study points: Among the donors, most were white British and more were female, and clonal diversity was possibly underestimated. Reportedly, nearly half of unique spike TCRs recognized epitopes outside B.1.351/B.1.1.7 mutations.

This CDR3 spans 14 amino acids. With V trimmed by 6 bases and J by 1 base, 5 bases remained unmatched. CDR1 and CDR2 (germline): SGHNT, YENEEA. This clone was detected only once. Its antigen is still unknown. TCRdb keeps only in-frame clones here, not all; method: immunoSEQ multiplex PCR. The table lists approximately 110,000 clones, 88% of them singletons. The chain carries TRBV11-3 and TRBJ1-1; 7 bases are a match to TRBD1. This sample comprised peripheral blood, obtained on day 0 of AZD1222 vaccination. This clonotype was obtained from an adult in good health. The CDR3 protein is CASRNRGKNTEAFF. The CDR3 DNA is TGTGCCAGCAGAAACAGGGGTAAGAACACTGAAGCTTTCTTT.